This T cell receptor (beta chain) was identified in a study of identical twins. Whole-study findings and limits: Less excess twin sharing appeared in beta out-of-frame sequences. Not following the same donors, the study drew its conclusions from cross-sectional statistical analysis.

This clonotype was detected a few times. Its antigen remains unidentified. TCRdb analysed the 5' RACE reads with MiXCR anew, one entry per CDR3 protein. This repertoire shows 470,000 or so distinct CDR3 sequences, more than 20% found once; its top ten account for just under 3%. This sample also belongs to another study, concerning T cells expressing NK-cell markers.

This receptor was obtained from a woman under 30 in good health. What was sequenced was CD4+ T cells sorted from blood.

The CDR3 reads CSARKTVNEQFF. CDR3 coding DNA: TGCAGTGCTAGAAAGACAGTGAATGAGCAGTTCTTC. The chain links TRBV20-1 to TRBJ2-1, with D maybe TRBD1 (5 bases). Germline V gene data show CDR1 as DFQATT and CDR2 as SNEGSKA (reference sequence). The CDR3 has 12 residues. Between the trimmed V and J ends, which lost 2 bases and 7 bases, there was a span of 9 bases.